The TCR beta chain under discussion was sequenced for a study of human T cells and chemical hapten exposure. Looking at the study overall: The sensitizing agent was 2% DPC, placed on around 2 cm by around 2 cm of upper inner arm skin. Per-sample TCR yields varied mainly from small pooled library volume differences.

Described time point: pre-sensitization, week 0. As for treatment: therapeutic diphenylcyclopropenone sensitization with weekly scalp DPC. Participating donors were patients with alopecia, aged 18 to 70 years, considered appropriate candidates for DPC. This clonotype was seen more than once but under ten times. Trimming left V 0 bases short and J 7 bases short, with 13 bases between. The CDR3 is made up of 14 amino acids. Germline CDR1 and CDR2: SGHDT and YYEEEE. TCRdb re-called the RACE reads with MiXCR, one entry per CDR3 protein. Here the sample spans more than 300,000 distinct CDR3 sequences, 5% to 6.5% being singletons.

This clonotype was obtained from a woman between 45 and 65 years old with alopecia areata. Some clones in this sample may be carry-over from other donors' samples. This chain connects TRBV5-6 to TRBJ1-2; possible D gene TRBD1, 5 bases. The material was whole blood, obtained in connection with sensitization to the hapten diphenylcyclopropenone (DPC). The CDR3 reads CASSLVGDTLGYTF. CDR3 nucleotide sequence: TGTGCCAGCAGCTTGGTGGGGGATACACTTGGCTACACCTTC.